This entry lists 8 T cell receptor beta chains sequenced from one sample in a study of control samples from healthy donors and cancer patients. Sequencing was performed with immunoSEQ multiplex PCR; in TCRdb, only in-frame clones are kept and a portion is missing. The sample yields more than 65,000 clones, more than 80% seen once. Sequenced sample: blood. These receptors all stem from a man between 60 and 70 years old in good health.

This clone is judged medium-sized. The chain joins TRBV7-9 to TRBJ2-7; TRBD2 agrees at 10 bases. Looked up from germline, CDR1 is SEHNR and CDR2 is FQNEAQ (reference sequence). The V segment lost 4 bases and the J segment 3 bases; nucleotides outside the gene matches: 6. This CDR3 comprises 15 residues. This chain's CDR3 is CASSSVPSGSYEQYF. DNA of the CDR3: TGTGCCAGCAGCTCGGTGCCTAGCGGGAGCTACGAGCAGTACTTC.

V gene TRBV15 combines with J gene TRBJ2-1, with 8 bases aligning to TRBD2. The CDR3 runs to 18 residues. Germline V gives CDR1 LNHNV, CDR2 YYDKDF (reference sequence). V dropped 5 bases and J dropped 0; count of bases not matched to a gene: 12. CDR3 loop: CATSSGASGFSSYNEQFF. CDR3 DNA: TGTGCCACCAGCTCCGGGGCTAGCGGGTTTAGCTCCTACAATGAGCAGTTCTTC.

This clone was seen a few times. The CDR3 DNA reads as TGTGCCAGCAGCCAAGCCGGGACAGGTGATCAAGAGACCCAGTACTTC. It is translated as CASSQAGTGDQETQYF. V usage is TRBV4-2 and J usage is TRBJ2-5; 8 nucleotides align to TRBD1. Germline CDR1 reads LGHNA; CDR2 reads YNFKEQ. CDR3 length: 16 amino acids. V lost 1 base to trimming and J lost 2 bases; unmatched junction nucleotides: 6.

The V and J genes are TRBV6-2 or TRBV6-3 and TRBJ1-1, with D uncertain. Trimming stripped 2 bases from V and 1 base from J, with 11 bases between. Germline V gene lookup returns CDR1 MNHEY and CDR2 SVGEGT. The CDR3 spans 15 residues. This CDR3 reads CASSYPPGENTEAFF. CDR3 sequence (DNA): TGTGCCAGCAGTTACCCCCCAGGAGAGAACACTGAAGCTTTCTTT.

The rearrangement uses TRBV15 and TRBJ1-2, with D unresolved. The CDR3 has 13 amino acids. CDR1 LNHNV and CDR2 YYDKDF come from the germline V gene (reference sequence). V dropped 0 bases and J dropped 7 bases, with 9 bases sitting between them. CDR3 sequence: CATSRDQSGGYTF. DNA of the CDR3: TGTGCCACCAGCAGAGATCAATCTGGTGGCTACACCTTC.

The chain carries TRBV5-1 and TRBJ1-1; D is uncertain. CDR3 length equals 14 residues. V was clipped by 4 bases and J by 1 base, with 11 bases between them. Germline V gene lookup returns CDR1 SGHRS and CDR2 YFSETQ. As DNA, the CDR3 is TGCGCCAGCAGCAAGAATGTGGAGAACACTGAAGCTTTCTTT. Its translation is CASSKNVENTEAFF.

The chain has TRBV6-2 or TRBV6-3 and TRBJ2-3; D is unclear. The CDR3 covers 15 residues. V was pared by 1 base and J by 6 bases, with 14 bases between. Germline CDR1 is MNHEY and CDR2 is SVGEGT. The CDR3 coding sequence is TGTGCCAGCAGTTACTTTGGCAGACCTGGGGATACGCAGTATTTT. This sequence encodes CASSYFGRPGDTQYF.

The chain is built from TRBV28 and TRBJ2-7; D is unresolved. The CDR3 has 11 amino acids. The V gene's germline CDR1 is MDHEN and CDR2 SYDVKM. V was trimmed by 6 bases and J by 3 bases, leaving 6 bases between them. CDR3 amino acids: CASSPGYEQYF. The CDR3 DNA follows: TGTGCCAGCAGCCCCGGCTACGAGCAGTACTTC.